This T cell receptor (beta chain) came from a study of blood T cell repertoires in COVID-19. The wider study: Acute and convalescent COVID-19 samples came from the United States, Italy and Spain. T cells, B-cell-depleted T cells, or PBMCs supplied cDNA or gDNA.

This clone was seen a handful of times. In germline, CDR1 is KGHSH, CDR2 LQKENI. This CDR3 comprises 14 residues. The V end lost 6 bases, the J end lost 2 bases, and 13 bases lay between the germline ends. Authors' data handling: By means of reference gene primer amplification, nucleated cell counts were estimated. The repertoire was sequenced with immunoSEQ multiplex PCR; TCRdb's copy has only in-frame clones and lacks some. V, J and clone size are those of that table, while D and trimming were read from the DNA. The top ten clones hold approximately 6% of a sample with under 200,000 clones, 88% of them seen once.

This TCR was recovered from a middle-aged man with active or convalescent COVID-19. Sequenced sample: peripheral blood. The V and J genes are TRBV18 and TRBJ1-1; no definite D call. This CDR3 reads CASSPDAGNTEAFF. The DNA for the CDR3 is TGTGCCAGCTCGCCCGACGCAGGAAACACTGAAGCTTTCTTT.